The table lists the clone carrying this T cell receptor beta chain with a few counts. No antigen is known for it. TCRdb passed the reads through MiXCR, listing each CDR3 protein once. Altogether just under 500,000 distinct CDR3 sequences are present, about 33% being singletons, with the ten largest covering roughly 15%. The data stem from a study of T cell repertoires in cytomegalovirus infection. About the research overall: Used in the study were CMV epitopes, some recently identified and HLA-C-restricted, others well-studied and HLA-B-restricted. Public TCR beta signatures marked donors with CMV infection and the matching HLA. Notes on the study in general: HLA-C-restricted CMV-specific TCR beta clonotypes prevailed in the ex vivo response. Public TCR beta family frequency separated CMV-and-HLA carriers, including in an independent cohort.

The CDR3 is 17 residues long. V was cut by 5 bases and J by 5 bases, with 23 bases left in between. CDR1 and CDR2 (germline): SGHTA, FQGNSA. The sequence was obtained from a human donor in good health (CMV status not recorded). Some clones in this sample may be carry-over from other donors' samples. The chain carries TRBV7-2 and TRBJ2-3; possibly TRBD2 for D (6 bases). The sequences come from cultured PBMCs, collected from culture after CMV antigen stimulation. DNA for the CDR3: TGTGCCAGCAGCCCCGACCCCGTGACTAGAGGTGGAGATACGCAGTATTTT. Residues: CASSPDPVTRGGDTQYF. The full variable domain, rest sourced from reference TRBV7-2 and TRBJ2-3, is GAGVSQSPSNKVTEKGKDVELRCDPISGHTALYWYRQSLGQGLEFLIYFQGNSAPDKSGLPSDRFSAERTGGSVSTLTIQRTQQEDSAVYLCASSPDPVTRGGDTQYFGPGTRLTVL.